The 2 T cell receptor beta chains below were found in one sample sequenced in a study of T cells in Graves' hyperthyroidism and ophthalmopathy (dated by TCRdb to the late 2010s). Preparation of the library involved multiplex PCR. Reads for this sample came from an Illumina HiSeq 2000. The TCR beta CDR3 regions were amplified from the RNA transcripts. For the first round of RT-PCR on the TCR CDR3, the HTBI primer set was used together with the Qiagen OneStep RT-PCR kit. TCRdb reworked the public reads: Q25 trimming with fastp, MiXCR clone assembly, productive beta chains retained. CDR3 protein sequences are deduplicated, and each keeps its most common genes and DNA. The sample contains approximately 400,000 distinct CDR3 sequences, around an eighth of them found a single time. The top ten hold around 27% of the sample. Sequencing was carried out using blood. All receptors come from a man over 45 with Graves' ophthalmopathy.

Only a few counts were recorded for this clonotype. The gene calls are TRBV6-1 and TRBJ2-7; TRBD2 aligns across 10 bases. The J segment lost 0 bases and the V segment lost 5 bases, leaving 10 bases of the junction unmatched. CDR3 length: 17 amino acids. Germline V CDR1 and CDR2: MNHNS, SASEGT. CDR3: CASSPPGTSANSYEQYF. Here the CDR3 DNA reads TGTGCCAGCAGTCCTCCGGGGACTAGCGCTAACTCCTACGAGCAGTACTTC.

The CDR3 coding sequence is TGTGCCACCAGTGATGGGGGCGGGGCCTGGACAGATACGCAGTATTTT. It is translated as CATSDGGGAWTDTQYF. The chain links TRBV24-1 to TRBJ2-3, with D perhaps assigned TRBD1 or TRBD2 (6 bases each). Looked up from germline, CDR1 is KGHDR and CDR2 is SFDVKD. The CDR3 extends over 16 amino acids. Trimming pared 3 bases from V and 3 bases from J, leaving 15 bases between.